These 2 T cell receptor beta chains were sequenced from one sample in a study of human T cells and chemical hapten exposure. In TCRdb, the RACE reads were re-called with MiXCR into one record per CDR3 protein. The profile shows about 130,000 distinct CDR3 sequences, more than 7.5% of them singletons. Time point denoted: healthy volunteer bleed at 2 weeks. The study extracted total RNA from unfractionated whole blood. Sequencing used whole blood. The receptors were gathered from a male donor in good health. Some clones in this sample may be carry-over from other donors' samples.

The DNA for the CDR3 is TGTGCAAGTCGTTTGGACAGGGTGGATTATAGCAATCAGCCCCAGCATTTT. Protein product: CASRLDRVDYSNQPQHF. This chain connects TRBV12-2 to TRBJ1-5; the DNA was not compared with TRBD1, the D call given in the table. TRBV12-2 is tagged as a pseudogene. The CDR3 is 17 residues long.

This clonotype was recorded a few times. Here the CDR3 DNA reads TGTGCCAGCAGCCCCGGGACATCGAACACTGAAGCTTTCTTT. It translates to CASSPGTSNTEAFF. The chain couples TRBV5-6 to TRBJ1-1, with D perhaps TRBD1 (6 bases). Germline V CDR1 and CDR2: SGHDT, YYEEEE. This CDR3 is 14 amino acids long. Trimming left V 4 bases short and J 1 base short, with 11 bases between.